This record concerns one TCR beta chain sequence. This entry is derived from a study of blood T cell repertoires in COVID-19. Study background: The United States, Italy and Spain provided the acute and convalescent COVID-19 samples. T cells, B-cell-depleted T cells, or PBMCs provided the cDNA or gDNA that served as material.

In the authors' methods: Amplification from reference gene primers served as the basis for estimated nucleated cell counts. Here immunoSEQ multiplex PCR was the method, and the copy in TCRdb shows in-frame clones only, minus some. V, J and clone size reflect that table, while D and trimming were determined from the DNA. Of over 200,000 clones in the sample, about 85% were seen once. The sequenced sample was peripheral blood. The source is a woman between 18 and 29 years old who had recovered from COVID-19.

Here the CDR3 reads CASSDPGLTGQSSYEQYF. In nucleotides, the CDR3 is TGTGCCAGCAGTGATCCTGGCTTGACAGGGCAGAGCTCCTACGAGCAGTACTTC. This chain links TRBV25-1 with TRBJ2-7; 7 positions agree with TRBD1. The CDR3 runs to 18 residues. Per germline, CDR1 MGHDK and CDR2 SYGVNS. With V trimmed by 3 bases and J by 0 bases, 14 bases remained unmatched.